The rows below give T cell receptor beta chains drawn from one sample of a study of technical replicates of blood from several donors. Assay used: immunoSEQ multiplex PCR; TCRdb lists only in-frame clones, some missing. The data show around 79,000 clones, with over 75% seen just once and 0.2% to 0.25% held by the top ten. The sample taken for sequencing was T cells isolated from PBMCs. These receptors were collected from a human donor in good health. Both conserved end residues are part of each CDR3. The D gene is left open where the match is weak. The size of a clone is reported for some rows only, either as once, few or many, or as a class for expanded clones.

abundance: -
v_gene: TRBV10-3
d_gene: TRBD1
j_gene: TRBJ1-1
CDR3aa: CAISEGQGQGEAFF
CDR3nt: TGTGCCATCAGTGAGGGACAGGGTCAGGGTGAAGCTTTCTTT

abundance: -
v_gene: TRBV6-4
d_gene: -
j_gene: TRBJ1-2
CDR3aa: CASSDRAGYTF
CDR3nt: TGTGCCAGCAGTGACAGAGCTGGCTACACCTTC

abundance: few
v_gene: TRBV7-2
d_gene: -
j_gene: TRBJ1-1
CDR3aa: CASSFGSGAFF
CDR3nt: -

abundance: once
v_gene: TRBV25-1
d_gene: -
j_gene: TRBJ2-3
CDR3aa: CASSDGGTDTQYF
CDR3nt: TGTGCCAGCAGTGATGGGGGGACAGATACGCAGTATTTT

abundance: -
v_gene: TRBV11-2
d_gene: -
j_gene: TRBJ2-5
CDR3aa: CASSSQETQYF
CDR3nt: TGTGCCAGCAGCTCACAAGAGACCCAGTACTTC

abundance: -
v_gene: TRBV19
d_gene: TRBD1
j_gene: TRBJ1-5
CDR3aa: CASMGTGSGQPQHF
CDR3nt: TGTGCCAGTATGGGGACAGGGAGTGGCCAGCCCCAGCATTTT

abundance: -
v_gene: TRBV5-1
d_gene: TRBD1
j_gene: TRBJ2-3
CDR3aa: CASSLGPQGTDTQYF
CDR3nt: TGCGCCAGCAGCTTGGGGCCACAGGGGACAGATACGCAGTATTTT

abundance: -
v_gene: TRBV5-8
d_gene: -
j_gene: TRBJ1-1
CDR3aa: CASSLTQGFMNTEAFF
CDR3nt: TGTGCCAGCAGCTTGACACAGGGCTTCATGAACACTGAAGCTTTCTTT

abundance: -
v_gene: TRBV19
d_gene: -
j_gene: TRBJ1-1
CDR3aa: CASSSRGAEAFF
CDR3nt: TGTGCCAGTAGTAGCCGGGGAGCTGAAGCTTTCTTT

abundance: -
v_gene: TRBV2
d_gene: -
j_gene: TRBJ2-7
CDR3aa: CASRSSYEQYF
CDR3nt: TGTGCCAGCAGGAGCTCCTACGAGCAGTACTTC

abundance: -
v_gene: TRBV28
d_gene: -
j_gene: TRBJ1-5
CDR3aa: CASSLWAPFTSNQPQHF
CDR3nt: TGTGCCAGCAGTTTATGGGCCCCTTTCACTAGCAATCAGCCCCAGCATTTT

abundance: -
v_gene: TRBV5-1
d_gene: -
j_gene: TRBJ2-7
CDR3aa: CASSFSRQLAYEQYF
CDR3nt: TGCGCCAGCAGCTTTAGCCGCCAGCTGGCCTACGAGCAGTACTTC

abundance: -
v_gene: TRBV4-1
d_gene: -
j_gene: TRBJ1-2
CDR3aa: CASSQDDRVRGDRGNGYTF
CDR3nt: TGCGCCAGCAGCCAAGACGACCGCGTGCGCGGGGATAGGGGTAATGGCTACACCTTC

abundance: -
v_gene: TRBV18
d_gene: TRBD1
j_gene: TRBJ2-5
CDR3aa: CASSSTGGGSETQYF
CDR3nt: TGTGCCAGCTCGTCCACAGGGGGCGGATCAGAGACCCAGTACTTC

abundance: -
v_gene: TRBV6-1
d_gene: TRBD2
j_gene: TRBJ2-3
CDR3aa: CASSELAGGITDTQYF
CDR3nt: TGTGCCAGCAGCGAACTAGCGGGGGGGATAACAGATACGCAGTATTTT

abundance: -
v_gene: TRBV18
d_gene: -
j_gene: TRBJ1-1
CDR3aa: CASSPDRINTEAFF
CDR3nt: TGTGCCAGCTCTCCTGACAGGATAAACACTGAAGCTTTCTTT

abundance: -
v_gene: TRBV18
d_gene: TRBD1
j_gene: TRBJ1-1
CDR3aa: CASSPDRGATEAFF
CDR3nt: TGTGCCAGCTCACCGGACAGGGGAGCGACTGAAGCTTTCTTT

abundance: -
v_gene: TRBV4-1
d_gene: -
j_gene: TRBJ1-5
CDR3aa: CASSQVTEFNQPQHF
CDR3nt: TGCGCCAGCAGCCAAGTGACAGAATTCAATCAGCCCCAGCATTTT

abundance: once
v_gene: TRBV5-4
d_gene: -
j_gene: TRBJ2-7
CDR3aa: CASSFYGSVYEQYF
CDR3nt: TGTGCCAGCAGCTTTTACGGGAGTGTCTACGAGCAGTACTTC

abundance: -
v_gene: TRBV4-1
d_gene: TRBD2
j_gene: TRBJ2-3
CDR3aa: CASSLAGKSTDTQYF
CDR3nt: TGCGCCAGCAGCCTAGCGGGGAAAAGCACAGATACGCAGTATTTT